What follows is one TCR beta chain and its context. Its target is not known. This record comes from a study of T cell responses to AZD1222 COVID-19 vaccine. Here immunoSEQ multiplex PCR was the method, and the copy in TCRdb shows in-frame clones only, minus some. Of about 130,000 clones listed, under 95% are singletons. General study results and limits: Spike-specific TCR breadth and depth went up after people got two AZD1222 doses.

The V gene's germline CDR1 is LGHNA and CDR2 YSLEER. The CDR3 is made up of 16 amino acids. Trimming took 0 bases from V and 0 from J; bases not matched to a gene: 2. The rearrangement joins TRBV4-3 to TRBJ2-3; 8 bases line up with TRBD1. The specimen comprised peripheral blood, sampled on day 0 of AZD1222 vaccination. The sequence came from an adult in good health. This CDR3 reads CASSQETGASTDTQYF. The CDR3 coding sequence is TGCGCCAGCAGCCAAGAGACAGGGGCTAGCACAGATACGCAGTATTTT.